Listed here are 24 T cell receptor beta chains from one sample, sequenced in a study of beta chain features in type 1 diabetes. The isolated RNA, all of it, was reverse transcribed, so expressed TCRB transcripts were what got sequenced. Repertoires were generated with immunoSEQ multiplex PCR, while TCRdb's copy carries only in-frame clones and drops some. This sample has 150,000 to 180,000 clones, with 11% found just once. Sequencing input: central memory CD4+ T cells from blood. The receptors stem from a man aged 18-30 years in good health.

This clone was detected only a few times. This chain joins TRBV30 and TRBJ1-1; weak D call: TRBD1 (5 bases). The CDR3 has 13 residues. Germline assignment: CDR1 GTSNPN and CDR2 SVGIG (reference sequence). Trimming pared 1 base from V and 6 bases from J, leaving 12 bases between. In DNA, the CDR3 is TGTGCCTGGAGTGGAAAGGGGCTCCCTGAAGCTTTCTTT. Translated, it gives CAWSGKGLPEAFF.

This clone turned up a few times. The chain couples TRBV9 to TRBJ1-1; D not certain. This CDR3 contains 14 residues. CDR1 and CDR2 from the germline V gene are SGDLS and YYNGEE. V shed 0 bases and J shed 3 bases, with 9 bases lying between them. CDR3 sequence: CASSVAMEYTEAFF. CDR3 bases: TGTGCCAGCAGCGTAGCTATGGAGTACACTGAAGCTTTCTTT.

This chain connects TRBV9 to TRBJ2-3, with unresolved D. The CDR3 has 16 residues. Germline CDR1 is SGDLS and CDR2 is YYNGEE. V shed 0 bases and J shed 5 bases, with 16 bases lying between them. CDR3 in amino acids: CASSVGAPFAQDTQYF. The CDR3 nucleotides are TGTGCCAGCAGCGTAGGGGCCCCATTCGCACAAGATACGCAGTATTTT.

Of note for this clone: Other DNA sequences in the sample encode the same CDR3. The gene calls are TRBV19 and TRBJ1-1; 8 nucleotides line up with TRBD1. The CDR3 consists of 15 residues. Trimming removed 6 bases from V and 5 bases from J; junction bases left unmatched: 11. Germline-derived CDR1 and CDR2 are LNHDA and SQIVND (reference sequence). The CDR3 nucleotides read TGTGCCAGTAGCCCCAGGGGGCTGGGAGGAACTGAAGCTTTCTTT. This translates into CASSPRGLGGTEAFF.

The chain joins TRBV2 to TRBJ2-1, with 7 bases that match TRBD2. Germline CDR1 is SNHLY and CDR2 is FYNNEI. The CDR3 has 14 residues. V trimming: 8 bases; J trimming: 8 bases; junction bases outside the gene matches: 12. CDR3 DNA sequence: TGTGCCAGCCAAAATCGGGGGAGGGCCGATGAGCAGTTCTTC. Protein: CASQNRGRADEQFF.

This clone was found a few times. The V and J genes are TRBV5-1 and TRBJ2-7; 8 nucleotides align to TRBD2. Germline V gene data show CDR1 as SGHRS and CDR2 as YFSETQ. This CDR3 comprises 15 residues. Trimming removed 7 bases from V and 0 bases from J; junction bases left unmatched: 9. The CDR3 spells CASGRGGPSSYEQYF. In DNA, the CDR3 is TGCGCCAGCGGGCGCGGGGGGCCTAGCTCCTACGAGCAGTACTTC.

As DNA, the CDR3 is TGTGCCAGCAGCTTAGTTGTAGCGGGGGCGAATGAGCAGTTCTTC. This codes for CASSLVVAGANEQFF. The gene calls are TRBV7-6 and TRBJ2-1; 9 bases match TRBD2. The CDR3 consists of 15 residues. Germline CDR1 SGHVS, CDR2 FNYEAQ. Unmatched junction bases numbered 5, after V lost 1 base and J lost 7 bases.

V usage is TRBV10-3 and J usage is TRBJ1-2, with D unclear. CDR1 and CDR2 (germline): ENHRY, SYGVKD. This CDR3 contains 12 residues. Trimming shortened V by 4 bases and J by 4 bases, and 7 bases separated the two germline ends. This chain's CDR3 is CAISAGGYGYTF. The CDR3 coding sequence is TGTGCCATCAGTGCCGGTGGCTATGGCTACACCTTC.

The gene calls are TRBV29-1 and TRBJ2-5, with D perhaps matching TRBD1 or TRBD2 (5 bases each). This CDR3 comprises 12 residues. Trimming pared 4 bases from V and 5 bases from J, leaving 11 bases between. Germline values: CDR1 SQVTM, CDR2 ANQGSEA. The CDR3 bases are TGCAGCGTTGTTGGCTGGGGGGAGACCCAGTACTTC. Amino acids: CSVVGWGETQYF.

The CDR3 here is CASRDGTSGSYEQYF. CDR3 nucleotide sequence: TGTGCCAGCAGGGACGGGACTAGCGGCTCCTACGAGCAGTACTTC. The chain links TRBV28 to TRBJ2-7; 11 positions agree with TRBD2. The V segment lost 6 bases and the J segment 0 bases; nucleotides outside the gene matches: 4. This CDR3 region has 15 residues. Per the germline V gene, CDR1 is MDHEN and CDR2 is SYDVKM.

The chain couples TRBV29-1 to TRBJ1-2; D gene unclear. CDR1 is SQVTM, CDR2 ANQGSEA, per germline. The CDR3 is 11 amino acids. Between the trimmed V and J ends, which lost 3 bases and 4 bases, there was a span of 6 bases. In DNA, the CDR3 is TGCAGCGTTGAGGGAGGCTATGGCTACACCTTC. Encoded protein: CSVEGGYGYTF.

This rearrangement joins TRBV27 to TRBJ2-5; possible D gene TRBD2, 5 bases. V lost 5 bases, J lost 2 bases, and 15 bases lay in between. Looked up from germline, CDR1 is MNHEY and CDR2 is SMNVEV (reference sequence). The CDR3 spans 15 residues. The DNA for the CDR3 is TGTGCCAGCAGTAACGAACTAGAACAACAAGAGACCCAGTACTTC. Its translation is CASSNELEQQETQYF.

This clone was recorded a few times. This chain joins TRBV7-6 and TRBJ1-1, with 7 nucleotides matching TRBD1. J gave up 1 base and V 4 bases, and 3 bases lay outside the gene matches. CDR1 is SGHVS, CDR2 FNYEAQ, per germline. This CDR3 spans 14 amino acids. CDR3 protein: CASSSRTGNTEAFF. CDR3 sequence (DNA): TGTGCCAGCAGCTCTCGGACAGGGAACACTGAAGCTTTCTTT.

The chain links TRBV27 to TRBJ1-1, with 7 positions matching TRBD1. From germline, CDR1 is MNHEY and CDR2 SMNVEV (reference sequence). Trimming took 3 bases from V and 1 from J; bases not matched to a gene: 2. CDR3 length equals 14 residues. The DNA for the CDR3 is TGTGCCAGCAGTTTGCGGGACAGGAACACTGAAGCTTTCTTT. Protein product: CASSLRDRNTEAFF.

This chain joins TRBV5-1 and TRBJ1-1; TRBD1 might be the D (6 bases). V lost 1 base, J lost 4 bases, and 11 bases lay in between. Per germline, CDR1 SGHRS and CDR2 YFSETQ. This CDR3 is 14 amino acids long. CDR3 DNA sequence: TGCGCCAGCAGCTTGCAGGGGACCAGCACTGAAGCTTTCTTT. The encoded protein is CASSLQGTSTEAFF.

The chain has TRBV6-5 and TRBJ2-4, with D hard to call. Trimming shortened V by 7 bases and J by 1 base, and 14 bases separated the two germline ends. This CDR3 has 15 amino acids. Germline loops: CDR1 MNHEY, CDR2 SVGAGI. The CDR3 here is CASTRTAVAKNIQYF. CDR3 coding DNA: TGTGCCAGCACCAGAACCGCTGTGGCCAAAAACATTCAGTACTTC.

This sequence joins TRBV6-1 and TRBJ1-2, with D possibly TRBD1 on 5 matching bases. CDR1 and CDR2 from the germline V gene are MNHNS and SASEGT. The germline V and J ends were trimmed by 10 bases and 4 bases, with 19 bases remaining between them. CDR3 length equals 14 residues. The CDR3 spells CATPLEGRSYGYTF. DNA of the CDR3: TGTGCCACCCCTTTAGAGGGGCGCAGCTATGGCTACACCTTC.

This clone has more than one count but fewer than ten. This chain connects TRBV27 to TRBJ1-5, with D unclear. The CDR3 runs 14 residues. Germline CDR1 is MNHEY and CDR2 is SMNVEV (reference sequence). With 7 bases removed from V and 7 bases from J, the gap between germline ends came to 17 bases. The CDR3 loop reads CASTMREGLQPQHF. The CDR3 nucleotides are TGTGCCAGCACCATGAGGGAGGGCTTGCAGCCCCAGCATTTT.

This clone turned up a few times. Here the CDR3 reads CATRGFGGTDTQYF. As DNA, the CDR3 is TGTGCCACCAGGGGTTTCGGGGGCACAGATACGCAGTATTTT. The J gene is TRBJ2-3, the V gene TRBV15, with D perhaps TRBD2 (5 bases). V lost 6 bases to trimming and J lost 1 base, with 11 bases between them. Germline V CDR1 and CDR2: LNHNV, YYDKDF (reference sequence). The CDR3 has 14 amino acids.

The V call is TRBV29-1, the J call TRBJ1-2, with unresolved D. Germline V CDR1 and CDR2: SQVTM, ANQGSEA. This CDR3 region has 13 residues. V was shortened by 8 bases and J by 6 bases, with 19 bases between the two germline ends. The CDR3 DNA reads as TGCAGCTCCTTGAGCAGGACGAGAGATGGCTACACCTTC. Protein product: CSSLSRTRDGYTF.

This chain links TRBV5-1 with TRBJ1-1; unclear D gene. CDR1 and CDR2 (germline): SGHRS, YFSETQ. Trimming removed 0 bases at V and 8 bases at J, with 5 bases between. This CDR3 comprises 11 residues. CDR3 nucleotide sequence: TGCGCCAGCAGCTTGGACAGAGAAGCTTTCTTT. Encoded protein: CASSLDREAFF.

This clone was counted a few times. Only one base separates this from a far larger clonotype, so it likely reflects a read error. This chain joins TRBV7-2 and TRBJ2-5, with 7 bases lining up with TRBD2. The CDR3 extends over 14 amino acids. CDR1 is SGHTA, CDR2 FQGNSA, per germline. Trimming took 1 base from V and 5 from J; bases not matched to a gene: 4. The CDR3 spells CASSLDEGGETQYF. The DNA of the CDR3 is TGTGCCAGCAGCTTAGATGAGGGAGGGGAGACCCAGTACTTC.

The V and J genes are TRBV7-2 and TRBJ2-4, with TRBD1 as a possible D gene (6 bases). V lost 4 bases, J lost 0 bases, and 7 bases lay in between. Germline V lookup: CDR1 SGHTA, CDR2 FQGNSA. CDR3 size: 14 residues. DNA of the CDR3: TGTGCCAGCAGCTCAGGGGTAGCCAAAAACATTCAGTACTTC. Protein product: CASSSGVAKNIQYF. Looking up the rest from reference TRBV7-2 and TRBJ2-4 gives the full variable domain: GAGVSQSPSNKVTEKGKDVELRCDPISGHTALYWYRQSLGQGLEFLIYFQGNSAPDKSGLPSDRFSAERTGGSVSTLTIQRTQQEDSAVYLCASSSGVAKNIQYFGAGTRLSVL.

The V call is TRBV6-5, the J call TRBJ2-2; D is unclear. The CDR3 loop spans 12 amino acids. CDR1 MNHEY and CDR2 SVGAGI come from the germline V gene. V shed 6 bases and J shed 3 bases, with 5 bases lying between them. This chain's CDR3 is CASRRYTGELFF. The CDR3, as DNA: TGTGCCAGCAGGAGGTACACCGGGGAGCTGTTTTTT.